These T cell receptor beta chains were read from a single sample in a study of blood T cells in healthy people across ages. One entry per CDR3 protein results from TCRdb running MiXCR on the 5' RACE reads. The sample includes more than 700,000 distinct CDR3 sequences, approximately 53% of them seen just once. Material for sequencing was blood. Receptor source: a man older than 75 in good health. The CDR3 runs from the conserved cysteine through the conserved F or W. The order of the fields is CDR3 protein, CDR3 DNA, D gene, clone size, J gene, V gene. The D gene is left open where the match is weak. Size values are once, few and many counts, or a class for expanded clones, and some rows have none.

CDR3aa: CASSGLVQDTQYF
CDR3nt: TGCGCCAGCAGCGGCCTGGTTCAGGATACGCAGTATTTT
d_gene: .
abundance: .
j_gene: TRBJ2-3
v_gene: TRBV5-1

CDR3aa: CATSEDANYGYTF
CDR3nt: TGTGCCACCAGTGAGGACGCGAACTATGGCTACACCTTC
d_gene: .
abundance: few
j_gene: TRBJ1-2
v_gene: TRBV24-1

CDR3aa: CASSLGAGGPTDTQYF
CDR3nt: TGTGCCAGCAGCTTGGGCGCGGGAGGGCCAACAGATACGCAGTATTTT
d_gene: TRBD2
abundance: few
j_gene: TRBJ2-3
v_gene: TRBV7-6

CDR3aa: CASSPNQGKGGYTF
CDR3nt: TGTGCCAGCTCACCTAACCAAGGGAAGGGTGGCTACACCTTC
d_gene: .
abundance: .
j_gene: TRBJ1-2
v_gene: TRBV18

CDR3aa: CASANGGSQNTEAFF
CDR3nt: TGCGCCAGCGCCAACGGCGGCAGCCAGAACACTGAAGCTTTCTTT
d_gene: .
abundance: once
j_gene: TRBJ1-1
v_gene: TRBV5-1

CDR3aa: CASSRGDLAKNIQYF
CDR3nt: TGTGCCAGCAGTCGCGGGGATCTAGCCAAAAACATTCAGTACTTC
d_gene: .
abundance: .
j_gene: TRBJ2-4
v_gene: TRBV27

CDR3aa: CASSLRDRTSKGELFF
CDR3nt: TGTGCCAGCAGTTTACGGGACAGAACATCAAAGGGGGAGCTGTTTTTT
d_gene: TRBD1
abundance: .
j_gene: TRBJ2-2
v_gene: TRBV12-3/TRBV12-4

CDR3aa: CASSLAGAGGAYF
CDR3nt: TGTGCCAGCAGCTTAGCGGGGGCGGGAGGCGCGTATTTT
d_gene: TRBD2
abundance: few
j_gene: TRBJ2-3
v_gene: TRBV7-2

CDR3aa: CSAKVGALEQPQHF
CDR3nt: TGCAGCGCCAAAGTAGGGGCTCTCGAACAGCCCCAGCATTTT
d_gene: .
abundance: few
j_gene: TRBJ1-5
v_gene: TRBV29-1

CDR3aa: CASSLEASGAYNEQFF
CDR3nt: TGTGCCAGCAGCTTAGAAGCTAGCGGGGCCTACAATGAGCAGTTCTTC
d_gene: TRBD2
abundance: few
j_gene: TRBJ2-1
v_gene: TRBV7-2

CDR3aa: CSAPTDNYGYTF
CDR3nt: TGCAGTGCTCCGACAGATAACTATGGCTACACCTTC
d_gene: .
abundance: few
j_gene: TRBJ1-2
v_gene: TRBV20-1

CDR3aa: CSVEPGDRPYGYTF
CDR3nt: TGCAGCGTTGAGCCCGGGGACAGACCCTATGGCTACACCTTC
d_gene: TRBD1
abundance: .
j_gene: TRBJ1-2
v_gene: TRBV29-1

CDR3aa: CASSRSGQGAGANVPTF
CDR3nt: TGCGCCAGCAGCCGCTCTGGACAGGGGGCTGGGGCCAACGTCCCGACTTTC
d_gene: TRBD1
abundance: .
j_gene: TRBJ2-6
v_gene: TRBV4-1

CDR3aa: CSAFGGSNYEQFF
CDR3nt: TGCAGTGCGTTCGGCGGGAGTAACTATGAGCAGTTCTTC
d_gene: TRBD2
abundance: .
j_gene: TRBJ2-1
v_gene: TRBV20-1

CDR3aa: CATSDSRGRGGETQYF
CDR3nt: TGTGCCACCAGTGATTCAAGGGGCAGGGGAGGGGAGACCCAGTACTTC
d_gene: .
abundance: few
j_gene: TRBJ2-5
v_gene: TRBV24-1

CDR3aa: CASSLRGMGYTF
CDR3nt: TGTGCCAGCAGCTTACGGGGAATGGGCTACACCTTC
d_gene: .
abundance: few
j_gene: TRBJ1-2
v_gene: TRBV13

CDR3aa: CASSELVGPLPVKNIRYF
CDR3nt: TGTGCCAGCAGCGAGCTCGTAGGGCCTCTCCCCGTCAAAAACATTCGGTACTTC
d_gene: .
abundance: .
j_gene: TRBJ2-7
v_gene: TRBV21-1